This T cell receptor (beta chain) was sequenced in a study of blood T cell repertoires in COVID-19. Study-level background: Nucleic acid was either cDNA or gDNA, and it came from T cells, B-cell-depleted T cells, or PBMCs.

Original analysis: Reference gene primers were amplified, and this amplification served to estimate nucleated cell counts. Assay: immunoSEQ multiplex PCR; the TCRdb copy retains only in-frame clones and omits some. The V and J calls and the clone size are those of that table, but D and trimming were determined from the DNA. The sample includes 150,000 to 180,000 clones, approximately 80% of them seen just once. The TCR originated in a woman in her fifties or sixties with COVID-19, enrolled during active disease. Input material: peripheral blood.

The CDR3 region is CASSPLSSGGADTQYF. The DNA of the CDR3 is TGTGCCAGCAGCCCCCTGAGTAGCGGGGGGGCAGATACGCAGTATTTT. V usage is TRBV3-1 (or the pseudogene TRBV3-2) and J usage is TRBJ2-3; 11 bases align to TRBD2. CDR1 and CDR2 (germline): LGHDT, YNNKEL (reference sequence). CDR3 size: 16 residues. Trimming took 4 bases from V and 4 from J; bases not matched to a gene: 7.